This paragraph reports one TCR beta chain. Clones were read by immunoSEQ multiplex PCR, and TCRdb kept only the in-frame ones, dropping some. The data hold more than 200,000 clones, with about 90% observed a single time. This record comes from a study of blood T cell repertoires in COVID-19. V trimming: 3 bases; J trimming: 8 bases; junction bases outside the gene matches: 7. CDR1 LGHNT and CDR2 FRNRAP come from the germline V gene. The CDR3 has 14 residues. The source is a man older than 75 with acute or convalescent COVID-19. Sequencing was performed on peripheral blood. The chain joins TRBV12-5 to TRBJ2-1; TRBD2 agrees at 7 bases. The CDR3 region is CASGFRDYRDEQFF. The CDR3 DNA sequence: TGTGCTAGTGGTTTCCGGGACTACCGGGATGAGCAGTTCTTC.